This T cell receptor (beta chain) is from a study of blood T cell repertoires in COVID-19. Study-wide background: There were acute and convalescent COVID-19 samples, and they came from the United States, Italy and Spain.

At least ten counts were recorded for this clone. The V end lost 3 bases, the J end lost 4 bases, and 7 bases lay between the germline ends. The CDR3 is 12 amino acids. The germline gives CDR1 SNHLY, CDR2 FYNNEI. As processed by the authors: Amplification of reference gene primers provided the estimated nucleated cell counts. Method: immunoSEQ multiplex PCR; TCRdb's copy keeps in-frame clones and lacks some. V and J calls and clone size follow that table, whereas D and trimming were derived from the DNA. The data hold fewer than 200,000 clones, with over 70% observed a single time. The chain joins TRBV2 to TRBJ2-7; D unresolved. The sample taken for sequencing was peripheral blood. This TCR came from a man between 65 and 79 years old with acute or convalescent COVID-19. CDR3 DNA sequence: TGTGCCAGCAGTGATCGACTTTACGAGCAGTACTTC. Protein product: CASSDRLYEQYF.